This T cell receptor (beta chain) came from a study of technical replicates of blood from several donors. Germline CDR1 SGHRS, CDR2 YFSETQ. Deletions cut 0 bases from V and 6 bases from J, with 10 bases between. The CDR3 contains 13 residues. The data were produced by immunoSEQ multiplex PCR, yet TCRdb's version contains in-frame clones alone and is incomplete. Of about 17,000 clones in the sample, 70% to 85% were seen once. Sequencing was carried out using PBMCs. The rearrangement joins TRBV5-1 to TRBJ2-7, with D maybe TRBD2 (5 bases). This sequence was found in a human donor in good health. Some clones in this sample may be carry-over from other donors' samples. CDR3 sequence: CASSLVGIGEQYF. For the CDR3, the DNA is TGCGCCAGCAGCTTGGTCGGGATCGGCGAGCAGTACTTC.